These T cell receptor beta chains were read from a single sample in a study of cytomegalovirus exposure and HLA in healthy donors. Profiling relied on immunoSEQ multiplex PCR, and the TCRdb table lists in-frame clones only, not all of them. The sample includes roughly 100,000 clones, 65% to 80% seen only once; the top ten take under 8%. The sample was PBMCs. Source of these receptors: a woman aged 50 to 60 in good health and CMV-seropositive. Both conserved end residues are part of each CDR3. The D gene is left open where the match is weak. Clone size is shown for a subset of rows, as once, few, many or a class of expanded clone.

D gene	clone size	V gene	J gene	CDR3 DNA	CDR3 protein
TRBD1	-	TRBV12-5	TRBJ1-2	TGTGCTAGTGGTTTGGTACCCCCAGGGGGCCTGGACTATGGCTACACCTTC	CASGLVPPGGLDYGYTF
TRBD2	-	TRBV10-3	TRBJ2-1	TGTGCCATCAGTGACCCCTCAATTAGCGGGGGGTTGAATGAGCAGTTCTTC	CAISDPSISGGLNEQFF
TRBD1	-	TRBV7-2	TRBJ1-5	TGTGCCAGCAGCTCACATACAGGGGGAGGACAGCCCCAGCATTTT	CASSSHTGGGQPQHF
-	-	TRBV15	TRBJ1-2	TGTGCCACCAGCAGAGATACCGACAGCGCTAAAGGCTACACCTTC	CATSRDTDSAKGYTF
TRBD1	-	TRBV28	TRBJ1-2	TGTGCCACGGGACAGGGTTCGGGTGGCTACACCTTC	CATGQGSGGYTF
-	few	TRBV7-2	TRBJ1-2	TGTGCCAGCAGCTTTAGACCGGAGGGTGGCTACACCTTC	CASSFRPEGGYTF
-	-	TRBV7-8	TRBJ2-1	TGTGCCAGCAGCTTAGTCAGGGGAAGCTACAATGAGCAGTTCTTC	CASSLVRGSYNEQFF
-	few	TRBV14	TRBJ2-3	TGTGCCAGCAGCCCTATCGTTGCGGGGTGGGCAGATACGCAGTATTTT	CASSPIVAGWADTQYF
-	-	TRBV6-1	TRBJ1-1	TGTGCCAGCAGTGGCCGGGGTGCGAACACTGAAGCTTTCTTT	CASSGRGANTEAFF
TRBD1	-	TRBV4-2	TRBJ1-1	TGTGCCAGCAGCCGGGCCCAGGGGGCTACCGGGGGTGAAGCTTTCTTT	CASSRAQGATGGEAFF
-	-	TRBV6-6	TRBJ2-1	TGTGCCAGCAGTTACTCATCCGGCGCCGGGGGCAATGAGCAGTTCTTC	CASSYSSGAGGNEQFF
-	medium-sized	TRBV5-4	TRBJ1-2	TGTGCCAGCAGCTTGGAGAGGGTAGGGGGTTATGGCTACACCTTC	CASSLERVGGYGYTF
-	-	TRBV9	TRBJ2-7	TGTGCCAGCAGCCCTTTCAGGTCCCCCTCCTACGAGCAGTACTTC	CASSPFRSPSYEQYF
TRBD1	-	TRBV10-2	TRBJ2-1	TGCGCCAGCTACAGGGGGTTAATTAGCAATGAGCAGTTCTTC	CASYRGLISNEQFF
-	-	TRBV4-1	TRBJ2-1	TGCGCCAGCAGCCTACCGGACATGGACCACAATGAGCAGTTCTTC	CASSLPDMDHNEQFF
-	-	TRBV7-2	TRBJ1-2	TGTGCCAGCAGCTTAAGGCCAGGGAACTATGGCTACACCTTC	CASSLRPGNYGYTF
TRBD1	-	TRBV30	TRBJ2-1	TGTGCCTGGAAAGTGACAGGGTTTAGGTATGAGCAGTTCTTC	CAWKVTGFRYEQFF
-	-	TRBV6-1	TRBJ2-1	TGTGCCAGCAGGCGGACAGCCTCCTACAATGAGCAGTTCTTC	CASRRTASYNEQFF
-	-	TRBV5-5	TRBJ2-7	TGTGCCAGCAGCGAACCGGGGGTCGAGCAGTACTTC	CASSEPGVEQYF
TRBD1	-	TRBV4-2	TRBJ2-1	TGTGCCAGCAGCCTCGAGGGGACAGGGGGCAATTACGAGCAGTTCTTC	CASSLEGTGGNYEQFF
TRBD1	-	TRBV19	TRBJ1-5	TGTGCCAGCTCACCCCCGGGACAGGTTAATCAGCCCCAGCATTTT	CASSPPGQVNQPQHF
TRBD2	-	TRBV9	TRBJ2-3	TGTGCCAGCAGCACAAGGGCTAGCGGCGGAGGGACAGATACGCAGTATTTT	CASSTRASGGGTDTQYF
-	-	TRBV30	TRBJ1-2	TGTGCTTCTAATCCAGGGGATAGCTATGGCTACACCTTC	CASNPGDSYGYTF
-	-	TRBV28	TRBJ2-5	TGTGCCAGCAACCTTTCGGGTGGTCATCAAGAGACCCAGTACTTC	CASNLSGGHQETQYF
TRBD1	-	TRBV5-1	TRBJ2-2	TGCGCCAGCAGTCGGACAGGGGCGAACACCGGGGAGCTGTTTTTT	CASSRTGANTGELFF
-	-	TRBV11-1	TRBJ2-3	TGTGCCAGCAGCTTTCCGGGGGTAGTCACAGATACGCAGTATTTT	CASSFPGVVTDTQYF
-	-	TRBV30	TRBJ1-6	TGTGCCTGGAGTGTCGAGGGCACGGGCTCACCCCTCCACTTT	CAWSVEGTGSPLHF
-	few	TRBV5-5	TRBJ1-4	TGTGCCAGCAGCTTGATCCCGGAAAAACTGTTTTTT	CASSLIPEKLFF
TRBD1	-	TRBV5-1	TRBJ1-1	TGCGCCAGCAGCCTCCGACAGGGGAACACTGAAGCTTTCTTT	CASSLRQGNTEAFF
-	few	TRBV6-1	TRBJ1-1	TGTGCCAGCAGCCCCTCTGGGCGCACGGACACTGAAGCTTTCTTT	CASSPSGRTDTEAFF
-	-	TRBV18	TRBJ1-4	TGTGCCAGCTCAGTCACTACAACTAATGAAAAACTGTTTTTT	CASSVTTTNEKLFF
-	-	TRBV29-1	TRBJ2-1	TGCAGCGCCGTATTGTATGAGCAGTTCTTC	CSAVLYEQFF
-	-	TRBV7-2	TRBJ2-3	TGTGCCAGCAGCTTAGCGGCACAGGGAACAGATACGCAGTATTTT	CASSLAAQGTDTQYF
TRBD1	few	TRBV27	TRBJ1-6	TGTGCCAGTCAAGCCGGGACAGGGTATTCACCCCTCCACTTT	CASQAGTGYSPLHF
TRBD2	-	TRBV7-2	TRBJ2-3	TGTGCCAGCAGCGACGGACTAGCGGGCACAGATACGCAGTATTTT	CASSDGLAGTDTQYF
TRBD2	-	TRBV11-1	TRBJ2-7	TGTGCCAGCAGCGCCGGACTAGCGCTCGAGCAGTACTTC	CASSAGLALEQYF
-	-	TRBV30	TRBJ1-2	TGTGCCTGGAGGCCAGGGGCGATCTATGGCTACACCTTC	CAWRPGAIYGYTF
TRBD2	-	TRBV10-3	TRBJ2-2	TGTGCCATCAGTGATAAGAGACTAGCGAGGAACACCGGGGAGCTGTTTTTT	CAISDKRLARNTGELFF
-	-	TRBV7-9	TRBJ2-1	TGTGCCAGCAGCTTTAGGCGCGCAGGGGGGAACAATGAGCAGTTCTTC	CASSFRRAGGNNEQFF
TRBD2	once	TRBV6-6	TRBJ2-5	TGTGCCAGCAGTTACCCGGGACTAGGTCTCGGAGAGACCCAGTACTTC	CASSYPGLGLGETQYF
-	once	TRBV19	TRBJ1-6	TGTGCCAGTAGTATTGGGGCAATAAATTCACCCCTCCACTTT	CASSIGAINSPLHF
TRBD2	-	TRBV7-2	TRBJ2-3	TGTGCCAGCAGCTTGACTAGCGGGCATGGAGATACGCAGTATTTT	CASSLTSGHGDTQYF
-	once	TRBV2	TRBJ1-2	TGTGCCAGCAGCACGGACAGCACCTATGGCTACACCTTC	CASSTDSTYGYTF
-	-	TRBV28	TRBJ2-7	TGTGCCAGCAGTCCAAATACAGGGTTGAACTCCTACGAGCAGTACTTC	CASSPNTGLNSYEQYF
-	-	TRBV4-3	TRBJ2-1	TGCGCCAGCAGCCGAAGCCCGAGCTCCTACAATGAGCAGTTCTTC	CASSRSPSSYNEQFF
TRBD1	few	TRBV6-5	TRBJ2-1	TGTGCCAGCAGTTCTGGCAGGGGGCACTTCTTC	CASSSGRGHFF
TRBD2	-	TRBV5-6	TRBJ2-5	TGTGCCAGCAGCTTGGAGGGGACTAGGGCCCGAGAGACCCAGTACTTC	CASSLEGTRARETQYF
TRBD2	-	TRBV9	TRBJ2-7	TGTGCCAGCAGCGCCGGACTAGCGGGGACTTTCCACGAGCAGTACTTC	CASSAGLAGTFHEQYF
-	few	TRBV12-2	TRBJ1-2	TGTGCAAGTCGCTACATGGACTCTGTGGGCTACACCTTC	CASRYMDSVGYTF